This record covers a single T cell receptor beta chain. In the authors' workflow: Estimation of nucleated cell counts relied on the amplification of reference gene primers. Libraries were prepared by immunoSEQ multiplex PCR; TCRdb keeps only in-frame clonotypes and omits some of them. V and J calls and clone size are those listed in that table; D and trimming were worked out from the DNA. This sample has tens of thousands of clones; about 80% occur once, and the top ten carry over 20%. Between the trimmed V and J ends, which lost 3 bases and 3 bases, there was a span of 9 bases. The CDR3 consists of 13 residues. Germline loops: CDR1 DFQATT, CDR2 SNEGSKA (reference sequence). The sample originates from a study of blood T cell repertoires in COVID-19. Turning to the study itself: Acute and convalescent COVID-19 specimens originated in the United States, Italy and Spain. The cDNA or gDNA used as material had been derived from T cells, B-cell-depleted T cells, or PBMCs.

This clonotype was sampled from a man aged 45-65 years with active or convalescent COVID-19. The genes are TRBV20-1 and TRBJ2-1; D unresolved. The sequenced sample was peripheral blood. The DNA of the CDR3 is TGCAGTGCTAGTGACGGTAGCTACAATGAGCAGTTCTTC. The encoded protein is CSASDGSYNEQFF.